These 18 T cell receptor beta chains were sequenced from one sample in a study of regulatory T cells in long-lasting Graves disease. The TCR beta library used iRepertoire HTBI primers with Arm-PCR amplification of CDR3. In TCRdb, the multiplex PCR reads were re-called with MiXCR into one record per CDR3 protein. In the table there are about 540,000 distinct CDR3 sequences, roughly 14% of which are singletons. The time point denotes: newly diagnosed GD, antithyroid drugs for less than 3 months. PBMCs provided the RNA from which the TCR library was made. This sample was shared with a second study, whose subject was T cells in Graves' hyperthyroidism and ophthalmopathy.

The starting material was peripheral blood mononuclear cells (PBMCs), obtained at new diagnosis, from a patient treated with antithyroid drugs. These receptors all stem from a man aged 25-40 years with Graves disease.

The CDR3 reads CASSRGTYSYEQYF. The CDR3 DNA follows: TGCGCCAGCAGCCGAGGGACTTACTCCTACGAGCAGTACTTC. This rearrangement joins TRBV4-1 to TRBJ2-7; D is possibly TRBD2 (6 bases). From germline, CDR1 is MGHRA and CDR2 YSYEKL. The length of the CDR3 is 14 residues. V was trimmed by 4 bases and J by 0 bases, leaving 10 bases between them.

V usage is TRBV10-3 and J usage is TRBJ1-1; D is unclear. From germline, CDR1 is ENHRY and CDR2 SYGVKD. This CDR3 is 13 amino acids long. Trimming cost V 6 bases and J 1 base, with 9 bases left between them. CDR3 coding DNA: TGTGCCATCAGGATTTCAGAGAACACTGAAGCTTTCTTT. This gives the protein CAIRISENTEAFF.

The rearrangement uses TRBV6-2 or TRBV6-3 and TRBJ1-2; no reliable D call. From germline, CDR1 is MNHEY and CDR2 SVGEGT. V was pared by 6 bases and J by 8 bases, with 19 bases between. The CDR3 totals 14 residues. CDR3 in DNA: TGTGCCAGCAGGCCCGCCGAGGTTGGAGGCGGCTACACCTTC. Translating gives CASRPAEVGGGYTF.

This clonotype was counted ten times or more. The V gene is TRBV29-1, the J gene TRBJ2-2, with D perhaps TRBD1 (6 bases). Per germline, CDR1 SQVTM and CDR2 ANQGSEA. Trimming shortened V by 1 base and J by 2 bases, and 11 bases separated the two germline ends. CDR3 length: 15 residues. The CDR3 nucleotides read TGCAGCGTTGAAGTTATGGACAGCAACACCGGGGAGCTGTTTTTT. Residues: CSVEVMDSNTGELFF.

The chain recombines TRBV7-3 with TRBJ2-6; no reliable D call. This CDR3 region has 15 residues. Trimming removed 5 bases at V and 4 bases at J, with 12 bases between. The V gene's germline CDR1 is SGHTA and CDR2 FQGTGA. CDR3 bases: TGTGCCAGCAGCCCTCACTCATGGGGGGCCAACGTCCTGACTTTC. This encodes CASSPHSWGANVLTF.

This clonotype was seen ten or more times. The V and J genes are TRBV29-1 and TRBJ2-2; D gene ambiguous. CDR1 SQVTM and CDR2 ANQGSEA come from the germline V gene. Trimming removed 5 bases from V and 4 bases from J, with 14 bases in between. The CDR3 is made up of 14 amino acids. The CDR3: CSVIFMQSTGELFF. The CDR3 DNA follows: TGCAGCGTTATCTTCATGCAAAGCACCGGGGAGCTGTTTTTT.

This clonotype was seen ten or more times. This CDR3 is CASSVRDPPYEQYF. CDR3 nucleotides: TGTGCCAGCAGCGTCCGGGACCCACCCTACGAGCAGTACTTC. The rearrangement joins TRBV7-2 to TRBJ2-7; D may be TRBD1 or TRBD2 (5 bases each). The V gene's germline CDR1 is SGHTA and CDR2 FQGNSA. Between the trimmed V and J ends, which lost 5 bases and 2 bases, there was a span of 13 bases. The CDR3 has 14 residues.

This clonotype was observed a handful of times. V and J are TRBV30 and TRBJ2-2, with D tentatively TRBD1 or TRBD2 (5 bases each). The V gene's germline CDR1 is GTSNPN and CDR2 SVGIG (reference sequence). V was trimmed by 8 bases and J by 0 bases, leaving 16 bases between them. This CDR3 is 15 amino acids long. CDR3 DNA sequence: TGTGCCGGCCATTCAGGGAGAGCGAACACCGGGGAGCTGTTTTTT. Its protein is CAGHSGRANTGELFF.

There are many counts of this clonotype. The gene calls are TRBV29-1 and TRBJ2-1, with a tentative D call TRBD2 (6 bases). From germline, CDR1 is SQVTM and CDR2 ANQGSEA. This CDR3 comprises 13 residues. V shed 7 bases and J shed 13 bases, with 23 bases lying between them. The CDR3 coding sequence is TGCAGCGGGGCACCGGGAGAGCCTCCTGGTCAGTTCTTC. Translating it yields CSGAPGEPPGQFF.

This clonotype was seen a single time. This chain joins TRBV11-3 and TRBJ2-3, with 9 bases that match TRBD2. The V gene's germline CDR1 is SGHNT and CDR2 YENEEA. Losses at the gene ends were 3 bases for V and 3 bases for J; bases not matched to a gene: 7. The CDR3 spans 16 residues. CDR3 DNA: TGTGCCAGCAGCTTGGCGGGAGGGCGTAGGACAGATACGCAGTATTTT. Its protein product is CASSLAGGRRTDTQYF.

This clonotype has a count of ten or more. CDR3 bases: TGCAGCGTTGAGGAGGGATGGGTCGGAGAGACCCAGTACTTC. Translating it yields CSVEEGWVGETQYF. J is TRBJ2-5 and V is TRBV29-1, with D possibly being TRBD2 (6 bases). V lost 3 bases to trimming and J lost 4 bases, with 15 bases between them. The CDR3 is 14 residues long. Looked up from germline, CDR1 is SQVTM and CDR2 is ANQGSEA.

This clonotype has more than one count but fewer than ten. The chain joins TRBV6-9 to TRBJ2-7; 9 bases line up with TRBD1. The V and J ends lost 4 bases and 11 bases, in that order; junction bases with no gene match: 15. Per germline, CDR1 MNHGY and CDR2 SVAAGI. The CDR3 length is 15 residues. CDR3 protein: CASSLGGQGPTGKYF. For the CDR3, the DNA is TGTGCCAGCAGTTTAGGGGGACAGGGTCCCACTGGCAAGTACTTC.

The table lists this clonotype with many counts. V is TRBV12-3 or TRBV12-4 and J is TRBJ2-1; 7 nucleotides agree with TRBD2. Unmatched junction bases numbered 5, after V lost 7 bases and J lost 8 bases. The CDR3 length is 12 residues. CDR3 sequence: CASTAGVDEQFF. The DNA for the CDR3 is TGTGCCAGCACCGCGGGGGTGGATGAGCAGTTCTTC.

The chain employs TRBV27 and TRBJ2-2, with D unclear. The CDR3 spans 13 residues. Germline CDR1 MNHEY, CDR2 SMNVEV (reference sequence). V shed 9 bases and J shed 1 base, with 9 bases lying between them. Here the CDR3 reads CARPPMNTGELFF. CDR3 bases: TGTGCCAGGCCTCCTATGAACACCGGGGAGCTGTTTTTT.

This clonotype has at least ten counts. This chain uses TRBV11-2 with TRBJ2-3; 9 bases agree with TRBD2. Germline values: CDR1 SGHAT, CDR2 FQNNGV. There are 13 residues in the CDR3. Trimming cost V 5 bases and J 10 bases; bases outside gene matches: 7. The chain's CDR3 is CASSPWGGRAQYF. For the CDR3, the DNA is TGTGCCAGCAGCCCTTGGGGCGGGAGGGCGCAGTATTTT. Full variable domain (missing parts from reference TRBV11-2 and TRBJ2-3): EAGVAQSPRYKIIEKRQSVAFWCNPISGHATLYWYQQILGQGPKLLIQFQNNGVVDDSQLPKDRFSAERLKGVDSTLKIQPAKLEDSAVYLCASSPWGGRAQYFGPGTRLTVL.

This clonotype was found many times. V gene TRBV6-5 combines with J gene TRBJ2-7; maybe TRBD2 (5 bases). Trimming left V 2 bases short and J 4 bases short, with 18 bases between. The CDR3 runs to 16 residues. Germline CDR1 is MNHEY and CDR2 is SVGAGI. CDR3 coding DNA: TGTGCCAGCAGTTACGGGTCATCGGGGAAAGCTTACGAGCAGTACTTC. Its translation is CASSYGSSGKAYEQYF.

In its sample, this clonotype was seen many times. The chain carries TRBV12-3 or TRBV12-4 and TRBJ2-7; D might be TRBD2 (6 bases). V was cut by 3 bases and J by 1 base, with 16 bases left in between. The CDR3 is 16 amino acids. In DNA form, the CDR3 reads TGTGCCAGCAGTTTCGGGCGGTTGGGGGGATCCTACGAGCAGTACTTC. Translated, it gives CASSFGRLGGSYEQYF.

This clonotype came up many times. The chain links TRBV7-8 to TRBJ1-1, with 7 bases aligning to TRBD1. CDR3 length equals 15 residues. V dropped 5 bases and J dropped 5; count of bases not matched to a gene: 11. Germline V gives CDR1 SGHVS, CDR2 FQNEAQ. CDR3 sequence: CASSPPGGRWTEAFF. The CDR3 bases are TGTGCCAGCAGCCCTCCAGGGGGAAGGTGGACTGAAGCTTTCTTT.